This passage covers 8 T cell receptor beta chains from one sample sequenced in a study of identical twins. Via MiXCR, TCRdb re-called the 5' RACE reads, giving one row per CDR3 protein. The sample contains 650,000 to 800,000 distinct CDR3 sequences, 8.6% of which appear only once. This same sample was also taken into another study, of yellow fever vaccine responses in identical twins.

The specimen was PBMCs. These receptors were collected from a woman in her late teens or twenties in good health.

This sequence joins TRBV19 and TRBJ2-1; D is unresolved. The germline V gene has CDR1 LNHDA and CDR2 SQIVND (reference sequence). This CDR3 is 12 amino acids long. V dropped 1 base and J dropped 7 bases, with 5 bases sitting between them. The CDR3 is CASSIGINEQFF. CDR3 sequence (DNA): TGTGCCAGTAGTATAGGAATAAATGAGCAGTTCTTC.

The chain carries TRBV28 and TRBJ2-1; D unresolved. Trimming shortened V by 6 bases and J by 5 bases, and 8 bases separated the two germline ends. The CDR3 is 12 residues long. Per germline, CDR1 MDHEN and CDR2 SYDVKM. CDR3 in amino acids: CASRPPNNEQFF. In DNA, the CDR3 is TGTGCCAGCAGACCCCCTAACAATGAGCAGTTCTTC.

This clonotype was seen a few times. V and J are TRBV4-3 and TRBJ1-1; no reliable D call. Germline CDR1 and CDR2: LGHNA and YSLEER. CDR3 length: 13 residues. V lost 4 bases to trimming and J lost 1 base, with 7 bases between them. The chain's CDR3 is CASSPYPNTEAFF. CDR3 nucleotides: TGCGCCAGCAGCCCATACCCGAACACTGAAGCTTTCTTT.

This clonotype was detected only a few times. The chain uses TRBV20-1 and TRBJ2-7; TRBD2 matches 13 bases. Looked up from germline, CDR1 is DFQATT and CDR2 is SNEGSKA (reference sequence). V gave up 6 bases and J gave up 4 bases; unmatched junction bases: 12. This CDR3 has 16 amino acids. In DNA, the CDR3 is TGCAGTGCCGCCCCGGCGGGGACTAGCGGGGTTTACGAGCAGTACTTC. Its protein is CSAAPAGTSGVYEQYF.

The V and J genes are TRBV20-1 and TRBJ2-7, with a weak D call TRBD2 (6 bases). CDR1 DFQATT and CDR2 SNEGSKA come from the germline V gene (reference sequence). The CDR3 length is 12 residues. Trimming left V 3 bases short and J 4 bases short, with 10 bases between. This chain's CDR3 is CSASGSLYEQYF. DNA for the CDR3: TGCAGTGCTAGCGGGAGTCTGTACGAGCAGTACTTC.

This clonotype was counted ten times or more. CDR3 in DNA: TGTGCCAGCAGCCGGACCCTTACAGGAATTAGCACAGATACGCAGTATTTT. It codes for CASSRTLTGISTDTQYF. This sequence joins TRBV14 and TRBJ2-3, with a tentative D call TRBD1 (5 bases). Trimming stripped 4 bases from V and 0 bases from J, with 17 bases between. CDR1 and CDR2 from the germline V gene are SGHDN and FVKESK. This CDR3 is 17 amino acids long.

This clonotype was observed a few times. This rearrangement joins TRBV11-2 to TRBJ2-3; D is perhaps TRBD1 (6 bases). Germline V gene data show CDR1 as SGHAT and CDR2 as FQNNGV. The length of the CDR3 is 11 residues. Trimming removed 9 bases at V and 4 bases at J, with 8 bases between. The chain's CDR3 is CASTGSDTQYF. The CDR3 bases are TGTGCCAGTACAGGGTCAGATACGCAGTATTTT.

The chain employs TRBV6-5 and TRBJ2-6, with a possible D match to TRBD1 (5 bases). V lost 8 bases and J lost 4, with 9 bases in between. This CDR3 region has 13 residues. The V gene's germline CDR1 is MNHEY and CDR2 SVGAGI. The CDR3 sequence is CASQGLGANVLTF. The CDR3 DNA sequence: TGTGCCAGCCAGGGCTTAGGGGCCAACGTCCTGACTTTC.